These 9 T cell receptor beta chains came from one sample sequenced in a study of CD8+CD57+ T cells in acquired aplastic anemia. TCR beta VDJ and CDR3 profiles were obtained from a genomic DNA template. MiXCR, run by TCRdb on the reads, gives a single entry per CDR3 protein. The sample holds about 220,000 distinct CDR3 sequences; 40% to 50% are singletons and the top ten take under 9%. It was patients with CD8+CD57+ cell expansion by flow cytometry who were chosen for sequencing. The sample consisted of sorted CD4+, CD8+, or CD8+CD57+ T cells (not recorded which) from PBMCs. These receptors all stem from a human donor with aplastic anemia.

Ten or more counts support this clonotype. The chain joins TRBV24-1 to TRBJ2-2; D is possibly TRBD1 (5 bases). Deletions cut 4 bases from V and 5 bases from J, with 13 bases between. CDR1 is KGHDR and CDR2 is SFDVKD in the germline V gene. The CDR3 contains 15 residues. This CDR3 reads CATSDRSTETGELFF. The CDR3 bases are TGTGCCACCAGTGACAGATCGACAGAAACCGGGGAGCTGTTTTTT.

A note on this clonotype: At one of its ends the junction is not consistent with the germline gene, which may arise from a read error. The chain joins TRBV24-1 to TRBJ2-7; 9 nucleotides agree with TRBD1. Germline V CDR1 and CDR2: KGHDR, SFDVKD. There are 15 residues in the CDR3. CDR3 nucleotide sequence: TGTGCCGCCAGTGCTAAATCCCGGGACAGGGACGAGCAGTACTTC. It translates to CAASAKSRDRDEQYF.

The chain couples TRBV7-2 to TRBJ2-3, with 8 bases matching TRBD1. The V segment lost 4 bases and the J segment 3 bases; nucleotides outside the gene matches: 6. From germline, CDR1 is SGHTA and CDR2 FQGNSA. The length of the CDR3 is 15 residues. The CDR3 DNA sequence: TGTGCCAGCAGCTCCCTGGGGACAGGAACAGATACGCAGTATTTT. Its protein is CASSSLGTGTDTQYF.

Comment on this clonotype: It is likely a read error, because the conserved phenylalanine at the end of the CDR3 is missing. The gene calls are TRBV27 and TRBJ2-7, with unresolved D. V was shortened by 4 bases and J by 5 bases, with 15 bases between the two germline ends. This CDR3 spans 14 amino acids. CDR1 and CDR2 (germline): MNHEY, SMNVEV (reference sequence). The CDR3 loop reads CASSYDVGRDEQYL. The CDR3 DNA follows: TGTGCCAGCAGTTACGATGTCGGCCGTGACGAGCAGTACCTC.

The table lists this clonotype with many counts. CDR3 region: CASSLGTGTSYEQYF. The CDR3 nucleotides are TGTGCCAGCAGTTTGGGGACAGGAACGTCCTACGAGCAGTACTTC. The chain couples TRBV12-3 or TRBV12-4 to TRBJ2-7; TRBD1 matches at 8 bases. V was pared by 3 bases and J by 1 base, with 5 bases of the junction left unmatched. This CDR3 contains 15 residues.

This clonotype was counted ten times or more. This rearrangement joins TRBV4-2 to TRBJ2-2; possibly TRBD2 for D (6 bases). This CDR3 contains 16 residues. The V end was cut by 3 bases, the J end by 1 base, with 12 bases between. From germline, CDR1 is LGHNA and CDR2 YNFKEQ. The CDR3 sequence: CASSQWGEMNTGELFF. The CDR3 region has the DNA TGTGCCAGCAGCCAGTGGGGGGAGATGAACACCGGGGAGCTGTTTTTT.

As to this clonotype: It may be a read error: a sequence one base away is much more abundant. This chain uses TRBV7-9 with TRBJ2-7; 9 nucleotides agree with TRBD2. The CDR3 consists of 15 residues. In germline, CDR1 is SEHNR, CDR2 FQNEAQ (reference sequence). This CDR3 is CASGQVTGTSREQYF. The CDR3 bases are TGCGCCAGCGGCCAAGTAACCGGGACTAGCCGCGAGCAGTACTTC.

The chain uses TRBV19 and TRBJ1-6; D not certain. The CDR3 loop spans 14 amino acids. Germline V gene sequence: CDR1 LNHDA, CDR2 SQIVND (reference sequence). Trimming cost V 8 bases and J 8 bases, with 16 bases left between them. CDR3: CASAQDKGYSPLHF. The CDR3 DNA is TGTGCCAGTGCGCAAGACAAAGGTTATTCACCCCTCCACTTT.

This clonotype was detected ten times or more. The chain is built from TRBV29-1 and TRBJ2-2; 9 bases fit TRBD1. With 5 bases clipped from V and 5 bases from J, the junction kept 9 bases outside the gene matches. This CDR3 is built from 15 residues. Germline-derived CDR1 and CDR2 are SQVTM and ANQGSEA. CDR3 in amino acids: CSVRVGQGSTGELFF. CDR3 in DNA: TGCAGCGTTCGAGTGGGACAGGGCTCAACCGGGGAGCTGTTTTTT.